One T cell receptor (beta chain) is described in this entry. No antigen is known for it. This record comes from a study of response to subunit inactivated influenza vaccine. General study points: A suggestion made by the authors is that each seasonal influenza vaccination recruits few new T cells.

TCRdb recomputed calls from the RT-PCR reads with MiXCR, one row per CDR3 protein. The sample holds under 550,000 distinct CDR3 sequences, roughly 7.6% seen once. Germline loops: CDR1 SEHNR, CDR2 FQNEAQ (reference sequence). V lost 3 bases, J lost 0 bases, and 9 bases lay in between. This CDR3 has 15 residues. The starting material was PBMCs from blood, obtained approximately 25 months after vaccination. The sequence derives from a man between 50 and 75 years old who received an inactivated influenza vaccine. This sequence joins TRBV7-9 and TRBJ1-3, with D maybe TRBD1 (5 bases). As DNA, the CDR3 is TGTGCCAGCAGCTTTACAGGAGTCTCTGGAAACACCATATATTTT. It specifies CASSFTGVSGNTIYF.